These T cell receptor beta chains were read from a single sample in a study of T cell responses to AZD1222 COVID-19 vaccine. The assay was immunoSEQ multiplex PCR, and TCRdb's table has in-frame clones only and misses some. The profile covers under 130,000 clones, with around 80% appearing a single time and around 5% taken by the ten largest. Sequenced here: peripheral blood, sampled on day 0 of AZD1222 vaccination. The receptors originated from an adult in good health. Both conserved end residues are trimmed from each CDR3. A D gene is named only where the DNA matches it firmly.

v_gene	d_gene	CDR3aa
TRBV7-9	TRBD2	ASSLTSGFYNEQF
TRBV18	TRBD2	ASSPAGRGGHNEQF
TRBV7-3	TRBD1	ASSLGTGGIYEQY
TRBV27	NA	ASSSRTTGNTIY
TRBV27	TRBD1	ASRGGTGNSNQPQH
TRBV4-3	TRBD1	ASSQSRRDSLIYGYT
TRBV7-2	NA	ASSLALTDTQY
TRBV11-2	NA	ASSSNSFRNTEAF
TRBV7-8	TRBD1	ASSLISWDGTAETYGYT
TRBV5-1	NA	ASRAEAGLRSPLH
TRBV9	TRBD1	ASTGTGSGNTIY
TRBV12-2	NA	ASRSKLVPLVHEQY
TRBV5-1	TRBD1	ASSLAGQVYGNTIY
TRBV4-3	TRBD2	ASSQDWGGIPYNEQF
TRBV29-1	NA	SVGLGAANSPLH
TRBV7-6	NA	ASSPPTGAGETQY
TRBV7-2	NA	ASSLGSGPNTEAF
TRBV27	NA	ASSLYGTSGNTIY
TRBV19	NA	ASRDLRRQSYEQY
TRBV5-1	NA	ASSLVRETQY
TRBV6-2/TRBV6-3	NA	ASSKVRELQGRDEQF
TRBV6-5	NA	ASSLGPSGETQY
TRBV4-2	NA	ASSQVSSLSGELF
TRBV3-1/TRBV3-2	TRBD1	ASSHRDRSHT
TRBV7-7	TRBD1	ASSLGQDGETQY
TRBV3-1/TRBV3-2	NA	ASSQGSHNQPQH
TRBV5-6	TRBD1	ASSSTGTGDYGYT
TRBV7-8	NA	ASSLWGSSYEQY
TRBV7-2	NA	ASTTLPISGNTIY
TRBV3-1/TRBV3-2	NA	ASSQDGRVDEQY
TRBV18	NA	ASSPLSPGGDNSPLH
TRBV6-2/TRBV6-3	TRBD2	ASSYSTAAGGPIYTGELF
TRBV7-2	NA	ASSLGGNEVYEQY
TRBV7-9	NA	ASSRVGFTGASRNTEAF
TRBV3-1/TRBV3-2	TRBD1	ASSQDEGALAYNEQF
TRBV6-5	NA	ASSLGLYSNQPQH
TRBV2	TRBD1	ASIPDRGLHGYT
TRBV6-5	TRBD1	ASSRDSATNEKLF
TRBV7-8	NA	ASSRAGGVSMNTEAF
TRBV3-1/TRBV3-2	NA	ASSATGSDYT
TRBV6-6	TRBD1	ASSPLQGGNYNSPLH
TRBV14	NA	ASSQEVYRDTGELF